This T cell receptor beta chain was identified in a study of neurological immune-mediated disorders. This clonotype was detected many times. The length of the CDR3 is 14 residues. V lost 5 bases and J 8 bases, leaving 18 bases between the germline ends. A 10-nucleotide random UMI tagged transcripts in template-switch 5'RACE cDNA synthesis. In TCRdb, the 5' RACE reads were re-called with MiXCR into one record per CDR3 protein. This repertoire shows roughly 28,000 distinct CDR3 sequences, about 3.1% found once; its top ten account for less than 9%. Source material: PBMCs. The chain has TRBV12-3 or TRBV12-4 and TRBJ1-2, with TRBD1 as a possible D gene (5 bases). This clonotype was obtained from a woman aged 30 to 39 with multiple sclerosis. CDR3 coding DNA: TGTGCCAGCAGTCGCCGTGCCATGGGGGGAGGCTACACCTTC. It is translated as CASSRRAMGGGYTF.